The 2 T cell receptor beta chains presented below share a single source sample, sequenced in a study of cytotoxic CD8 clonotypes in ibrutinib-treated CLL. Sequencing used immunoSEQ multiplex PCR; TCRdb keeps in-frame clones, though not all of them. Of approximately 25,000 clones in the sample, 55% to 70% are singletons; the top ten hold approximately 50%. Material: PBMCs, obtained at disease progression, from a patient treated with ibrutinib. Receptors originate from a human donor with chronic lymphocytic leukemia.

V gene TRBV5-5 combines with J gene TRBJ2-1; no clear D gene. The germline CDR1 and CDR2 sequences are SGHKS and YYEKEE (reference sequence). Trimming shortened V by 9 bases and J by 0 bases, and 10 bases separated the two germline ends. The CDR3 covers 13 residues. The CDR3 sequence is CATQPSSYNEQFF. Written as DNA, the CDR3 is TGTGCCACACAGCCTAGCTCCTACAATGAGCAGTTCTTC.

The chain couples TRBV13 to TRBJ1-5; maybe TRBD1 (5 bases). The germline V gene encodes CDR1 PRHDT and CDR2 FYEKMQ (reference sequence). The CDR3 length is 16 residues. V lost 0 bases and J lost 2, with 11 bases in between. The CDR3 bases are TGTGCCAGCAGCTTAGGGGGGTGGGACGGCAATCAGCCCCAGCATTTT. Translating gives CASSLGGWDGNQPQHF. Full variable domain (outside the CDR3, taken from reference TRBV13 and TRBJ1-5): AAGVIQSPRHLIKEKRETATLKCYPIPRHDTVYWYQQGPGQDPQFLISFYEKMQSDKGSIPDRFSAQQFSDYHSELNMSSLELGDSALYFCASSLGGWDGNQPQHFGDGTRLSIL.